This T cell receptor (beta chain) was obtained from a study of metastatic and nonmetastatic thyroid tumors. Study-wide context: A comparison of repertoires was made across blood and tumor or nodule tissue from malignant and benign thyroid patients.

The CDR3 is 15 residues long. Germline loops: CDR1 KGHDR, CDR2 SFDVKD. V was cut by 0 bases and J by 5 bases, with 12 bases left in between. On this clone: Its antigen remains unknown. A much larger clone is a single base away; this may be a read error.

Each patient came to thyroid surgery without any prior treatment (of any kind). The authors' processing: A classifier for distant metastasis in papillary thyroid cancer was constructed using CDR3 differences observed across clinicopathological groups. TCRdb re-processed the PCR reads through MiXCR. TCRdb, not the original authors, processed these V and J calls. Found here are tens of thousands of clones, about a sixth of them singletons; the top ten hold around 9.9%. General observations from the study: TCR beta diversity was reportedly significantly higher in malignant thyroid tumors than benign nodules, in blood and tumor.

Sequences were obtained from tumor tissue. The sequence came from a female donor with papillary thyroid cancer or a benign thyroid nodule (not recorded which). Some clones in this sample may be carry-over from other donors' samples. The chain joins TRBV24-1 to TRBJ2-5; the D call may be TRBD1 or TRBD2 (5 bases each). CDR3 nucleotides: TGTGCCACCAGTGATTTGGTCGGGGCGGTGGAGACCCAGTACTTC. It translates to CATSDLVGAVETQYF.